This T cell receptor beta chain stems from a study of T cells in Graves' hyperthyroidism and ophthalmopathy. Study results and caveats: The blood repertoire included most of the expanded thyroid clonotypes above 0.001.

This clonotype was counted once. Antigen specificity is unknown. Germline CDR1 is DFQATT and CDR2 is SNEGSKA (reference sequence). Losses at the gene ends were 3 bases for V and 9 bases for J; bases not matched to a gene: 6. The CDR3 extends over 14 amino acids. Graves' hyperthyroidism showing no ophthalmopathy progression within 18 months was considered stable. Patients aged 18 to 65 had newly diagnosed hyperthyroidism lasting under 2 months. The PBMCs studied were ones that came from roughly 9.4 ml fresh peripheral blood. The CDR3 regions of TCR beta were amplified from RNA transcripts. Carried out on the TCR CDR3, a first-round RT-PCR used the HTBI primer set. In TCRdb, the multiplex PCR reads were re-called with MiXCR into one record per CDR3 protein. The table shows about 420,000 distinct CDR3 sequences, with roughly an eighth occurring only once.

The receptor was isolated from a woman under 30 with Graves' hyperthyroidism. The sample consisted of blood. The genes are TRBV20-1 and TRBJ2-1, with 12 positions matching TRBD2. CDR3 in amino acids: CSARGLAGFTEQFF. Written as DNA, the CDR3 is TGCAGTGCTAGGGGACTAGCGGGTTTCACTGAGCAGTTCTTC.